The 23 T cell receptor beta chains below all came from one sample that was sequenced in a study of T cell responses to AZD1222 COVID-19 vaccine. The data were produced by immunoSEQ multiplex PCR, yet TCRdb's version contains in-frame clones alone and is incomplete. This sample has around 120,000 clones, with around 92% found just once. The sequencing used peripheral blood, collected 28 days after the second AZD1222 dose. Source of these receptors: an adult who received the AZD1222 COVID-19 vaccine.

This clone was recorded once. In DNA, the CDR3 is TGTGCCAGCAGTTTACGAAGGACAGGGGGCACTGAAGCTTTCTTT. The encoded protein is CASSLRRTGGTEAFF. The gene calls are TRBV28 and TRBJ1-1, with 10 bases lining up with TRBD1. The ends lost 2 bases at V and 4 bases at J; junction bases unmatched: 4. This CDR3 spans 15 amino acids. Germline V gives CDR1 MDHEN, CDR2 SYDVKM.

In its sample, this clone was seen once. The CDR3, as DNA: TGTGCCATCAGTGAAAGTGACAGGGGGGTTGAAAAACTGTTTTTT. It specifies CAISESDRGVEKLFF. The V and J genes are TRBV10-3 and TRBJ1-4, with TRBD1 matching over 9 bases. The CDR3 extends over 15 amino acids. V was pared by 3 bases and J by 7 bases, with 6 bases of the junction left unmatched. Germline values: CDR1 ENHRY, CDR2 SYGVKD.

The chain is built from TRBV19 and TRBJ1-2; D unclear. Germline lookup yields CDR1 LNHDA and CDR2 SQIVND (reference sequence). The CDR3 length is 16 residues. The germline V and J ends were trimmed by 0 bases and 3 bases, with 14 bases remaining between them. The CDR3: CASSIEKNKVHYGYTF. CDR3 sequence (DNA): TGTGCCAGTAGTATAGAAAAAAACAAGGTTCACTATGGCTACACCTTC.

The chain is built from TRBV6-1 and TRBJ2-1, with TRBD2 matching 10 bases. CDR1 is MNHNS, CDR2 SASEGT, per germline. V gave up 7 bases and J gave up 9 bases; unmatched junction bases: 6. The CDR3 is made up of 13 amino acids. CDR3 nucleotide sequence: TGTGCCAGCAAGAGCGGGGGGGCCGGTGAGCAGTTCTTC. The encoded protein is CASKSGGAGEQFF.

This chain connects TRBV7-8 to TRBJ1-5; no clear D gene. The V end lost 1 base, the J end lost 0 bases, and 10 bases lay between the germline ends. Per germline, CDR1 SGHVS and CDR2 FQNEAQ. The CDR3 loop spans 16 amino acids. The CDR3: CASSLGAENSNQPQHF. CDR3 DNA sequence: TGTGCCAGCAGCTTAGGGGCCGAAAATAGCAATCAGCCCCAGCATTTT.

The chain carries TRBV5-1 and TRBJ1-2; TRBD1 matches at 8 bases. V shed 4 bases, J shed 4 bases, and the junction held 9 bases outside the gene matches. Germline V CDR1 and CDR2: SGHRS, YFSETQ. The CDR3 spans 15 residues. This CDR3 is CASSPQGQALYGYTF. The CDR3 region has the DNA TGCGCCAGCAGCCCCCAGGGACAGGCTCTCTATGGCTACACCTTC.

DNA for the CDR3: TGCGCCAGCAGCTTGTTGGCACAGTCCGAGCAGTACTTC. Its protein is CASSLLAQSEQYF. The rearrangement joins TRBV5-1 to TRBJ2-7; the D is unclear. The CDR3 contains 13 residues. CDR1 and CDR2 from the germline V gene are SGHRS and YFSETQ. Trimming removed 1 base from V and 6 bases from J, with 11 bases in between.

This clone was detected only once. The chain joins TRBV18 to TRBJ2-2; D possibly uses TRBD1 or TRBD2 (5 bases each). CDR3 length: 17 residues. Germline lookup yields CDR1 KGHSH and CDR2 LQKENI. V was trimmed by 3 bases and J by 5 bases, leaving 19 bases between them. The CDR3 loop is CASSPSVTGRGTGELFF. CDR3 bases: TGTGCCAGCTCACCTTCAGTGACGGGACGAGGGACCGGGGAGCTGTTTTTT. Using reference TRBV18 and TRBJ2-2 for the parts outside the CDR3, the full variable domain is NAGVMQNPRHLVRRRGQEARLRCSPMKGHSHVYWYRQLPEEGLKFMVYLQKENIIDESGMPKERFSAEFPKEGPSILRIQQVVRGDSAAYFCASSPSVTGRGTGELFFGEGSRLTVL.

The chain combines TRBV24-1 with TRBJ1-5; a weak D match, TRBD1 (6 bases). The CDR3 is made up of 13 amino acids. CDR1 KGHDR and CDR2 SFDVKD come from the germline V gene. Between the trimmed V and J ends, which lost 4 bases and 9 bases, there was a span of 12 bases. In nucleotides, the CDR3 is TGTGCCACCAGTGAGGGGGGCTCGAGGCCCCAGCATTTT. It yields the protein CATSEGGSRPQHF.

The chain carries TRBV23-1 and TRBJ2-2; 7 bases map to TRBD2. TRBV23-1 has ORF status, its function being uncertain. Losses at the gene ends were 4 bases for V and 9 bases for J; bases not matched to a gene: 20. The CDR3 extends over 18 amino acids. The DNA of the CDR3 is TGCGCCAGCAGTCCTGGGGCTAGCGGCACCAGCCTCGGGCGGGAGCTGTTTTTT. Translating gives CASSPGASGTSLGRELFF.

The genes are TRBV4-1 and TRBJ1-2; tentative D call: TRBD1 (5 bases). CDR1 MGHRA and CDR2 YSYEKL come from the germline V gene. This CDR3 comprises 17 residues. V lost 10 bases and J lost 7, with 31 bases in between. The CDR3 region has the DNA TGCGCCACAACATCCCCCTCGGAGGGACCGATCGACGGTGGCTACACCTTC. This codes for CATTSPSEGPIDGGYTF.

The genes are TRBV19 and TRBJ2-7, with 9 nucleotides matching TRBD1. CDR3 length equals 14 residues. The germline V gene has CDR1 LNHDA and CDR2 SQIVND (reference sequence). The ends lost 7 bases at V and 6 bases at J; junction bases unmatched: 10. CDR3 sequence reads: CASKLGQGKREQYF. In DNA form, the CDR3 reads TGTGCCAGTAAGTTGGGACAGGGAAAGCGCGAGCAGTACTTC. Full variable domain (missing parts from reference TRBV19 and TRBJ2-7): DGGITQSPKYLFRKEGQNVTLSCEQNLNHDAMYWYRQDPGQGLRLIYYSQIVNDFQKGDIAEGYSVSREKKESFPLTVTSAQKNPTAFYLCASKLGQGKREQYFGPGTRLTVT.

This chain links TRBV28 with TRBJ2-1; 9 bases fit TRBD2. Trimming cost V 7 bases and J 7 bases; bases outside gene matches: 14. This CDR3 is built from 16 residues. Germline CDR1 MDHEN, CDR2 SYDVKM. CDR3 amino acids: CASTLPGGSGRNEQFF. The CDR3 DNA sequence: TGTGCCAGCACCCTCCCGGGGGGTAGCGGGAGAAATGAGCAGTTCTTC.

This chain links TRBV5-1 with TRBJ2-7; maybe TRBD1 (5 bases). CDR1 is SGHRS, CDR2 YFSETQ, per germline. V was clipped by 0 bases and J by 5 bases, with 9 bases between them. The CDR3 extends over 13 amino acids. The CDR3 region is CASSLEGSDEQYF. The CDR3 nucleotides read TGCGCCAGCAGCTTGGAGGGGTCCGACGAGCAGTACTTC. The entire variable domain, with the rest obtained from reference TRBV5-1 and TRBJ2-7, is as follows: KAGVTQTPRYLIKTRGQQVTLSCSPISGHRSVSWYQQTPGQGLQFLFEYFSETQRNKGNFPGRFSGRQFSNSRSEMNVSTLELGDSALYLCASSLEGSDEQYFGPGTRLTVT.

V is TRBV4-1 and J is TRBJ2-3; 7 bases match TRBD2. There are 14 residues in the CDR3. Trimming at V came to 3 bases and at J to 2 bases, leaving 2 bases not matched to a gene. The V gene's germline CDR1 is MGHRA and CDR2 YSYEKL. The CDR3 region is CASSHERDTDTQYF. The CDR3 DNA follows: TGCGCCAGCAGCCACGAGCGGGACACAGATACGCAGTATTTT.

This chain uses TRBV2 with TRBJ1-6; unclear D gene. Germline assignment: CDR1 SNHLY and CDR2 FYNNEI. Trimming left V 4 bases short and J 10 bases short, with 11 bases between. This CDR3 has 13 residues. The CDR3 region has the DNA TGTGCCAGCAGTGTAACAACGGAATCACCCCTCCACTTT. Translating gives CASSVTTESPLHF.

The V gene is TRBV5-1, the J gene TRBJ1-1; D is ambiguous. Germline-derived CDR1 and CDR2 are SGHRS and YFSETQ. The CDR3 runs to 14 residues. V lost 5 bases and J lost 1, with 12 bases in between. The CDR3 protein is CASSLWAANTEAFF. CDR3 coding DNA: TGCGCCAGCAGTCTATGGGCAGCGAACACTGAAGCTTTCTTT.

The CDR3 bases are TGTGCCAGCAGTTACCGGGACACCATATATTTT. This codes for CASSYRDTIYF. The genes are TRBV6-5 and TRBJ1-3; the D is unclear. Looked up from germline, CDR1 is MNHEY and CDR2 is SVGAGI. The CDR3 spans 11 residues. The V end was cut by 2 bases, the J end by 8 bases, with 4 bases between.

The CDR3, as DNA: TGTGCCAGCAGCTTAGATCCGGCTAACTATGGCTACACCTTC. Translated: CASSLDPANYGYTF. This rearrangement joins TRBV7-9 to TRBJ1-2; no reliable D call. The CDR3 consists of 14 residues. The germline V and J ends were trimmed by 1 base and 0 bases, with 6 bases remaining between them. Germline assignment: CDR1 SEHNR and CDR2 FQNEAQ (reference sequence). Combining the CDR3 with reference TRBV7-9 and TRBJ1-2 gives the whole variable domain DTGVSQNPRHKITKRGQNVTFRCDPISEHNRLYWYRQTLGQGPEFLTYFQNEAQLEKSRLLSDRFSAERPKGSFSTLEIQRTEQGDSAMYLCASSLDPANYGYTFGSGTRLTVV.

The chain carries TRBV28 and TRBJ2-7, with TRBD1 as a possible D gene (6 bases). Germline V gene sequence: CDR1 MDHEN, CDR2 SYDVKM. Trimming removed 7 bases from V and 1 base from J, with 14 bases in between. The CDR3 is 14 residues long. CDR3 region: CASNGQSRSYEQYF. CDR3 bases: TGTGCCAGCAACGGACAGTCGCGATCCTACGAGCAGTACTTC.

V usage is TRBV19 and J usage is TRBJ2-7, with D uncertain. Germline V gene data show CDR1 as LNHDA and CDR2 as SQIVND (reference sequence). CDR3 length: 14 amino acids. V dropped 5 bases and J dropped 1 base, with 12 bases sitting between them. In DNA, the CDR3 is TGTGCCAGTAGTCCTTGGGCCCATTCCTACGAGCAGTACTTC. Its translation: CASSPWAHSYEQYF.

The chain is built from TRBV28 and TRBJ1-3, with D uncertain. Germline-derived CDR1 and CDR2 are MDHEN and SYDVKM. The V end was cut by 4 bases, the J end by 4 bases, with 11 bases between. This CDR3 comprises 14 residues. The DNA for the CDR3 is TGTGCCAGCAGTTACGGCGGCAACGGAAACACCATATATTTT. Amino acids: CASSYGGNGNTIYF.

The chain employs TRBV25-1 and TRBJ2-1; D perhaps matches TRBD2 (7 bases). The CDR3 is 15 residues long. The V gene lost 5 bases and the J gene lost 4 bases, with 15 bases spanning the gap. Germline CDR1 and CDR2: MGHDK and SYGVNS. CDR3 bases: TGTGCCAGCAGTCCCCCCGGGGGGCTGTACAATGAGCAGTTCTTC. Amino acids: CASSPPGGLYNEQFF.